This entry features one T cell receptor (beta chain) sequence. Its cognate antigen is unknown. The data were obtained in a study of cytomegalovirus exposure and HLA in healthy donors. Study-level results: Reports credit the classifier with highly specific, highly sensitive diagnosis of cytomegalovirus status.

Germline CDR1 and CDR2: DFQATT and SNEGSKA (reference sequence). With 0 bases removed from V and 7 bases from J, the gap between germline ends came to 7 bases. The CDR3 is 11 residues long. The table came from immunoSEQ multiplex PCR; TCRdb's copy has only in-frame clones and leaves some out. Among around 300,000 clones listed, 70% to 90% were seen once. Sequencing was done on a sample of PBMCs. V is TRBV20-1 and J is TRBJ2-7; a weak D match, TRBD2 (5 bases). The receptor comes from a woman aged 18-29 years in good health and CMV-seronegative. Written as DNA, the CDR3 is TGCAGTGCTAGAGATGGGGAGGAGCAGTACTTC. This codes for CSARDGEEQYF.